One sample yielded the 20 T cell receptor beta chains listed below, sequenced in a study of blood T cell repertoires in COVID-19. Measured with immunoSEQ multiplex PCR; TCRdb has only the in-frame clones, and not every one. The sample includes around 380,000 clones, more than 75% of them seen just once. The sequenced sample consisted of peripheral blood. These receptors all come from a human donor with acute or convalescent COVID-19. The donor label of this sample is uncertain.

The rearrangement links TRBV11-2 to TRBJ2-6, with 8 bases fitting TRBD1. Germline CDR1 and CDR2: SGHAT and FQNNGV. The J segment lost 13 bases and the V segment lost 1 base, leaving 6 bases of the junction unmatched. CDR3 length equals 14 residues. The CDR3 is CASSLVDRALVLTF. The CDR3 DNA reads TGTGCCAGCAGCTTAGTGGACAGGGCGTTGGTCCTGACTTTC.

This rearrangement joins TRBV3-1 (or the pseudogene TRBV3-2) to TRBJ2-2; D uncertain. The CDR3 has 13 amino acids. V was pared by 8 bases and J by 3 bases, with 10 bases between. CDR1 LGHDT and CDR2 YNNKEL come from the germline V gene (reference sequence). The chain's CDR3 is CASCYEYTGELFF. CDR3 in DNA: TGTGCCAGCTGTTACGAGTACACCGGGGAGCTGTTTTTT.

This chain links TRBV18 with TRBJ2-1; TRBD2 agrees at 7 bases. The germline V gene encodes CDR1 KGHSH and CDR2 LQKENI. This CDR3 has 14 residues. With V trimmed by 2 bases and J by 9 bases, 7 bases remained unmatched. The CDR3 nucleotides are TGTGCCAGCTCACCAGATAGCGGGTGGGCTGAGCAGTTCTTC. Protein product: CASSPDSGWAEQFF.

This sequence joins TRBV28 and TRBJ1-1, with a weak D call TRBD1 (5 bases). The CDR3 covers 13 residues. Germline CDR1 and CDR2: MDHEN and SYDVKM. Trimming removed 8 bases from V and 3 bases from J, with 13 bases in between. CDR3 loop: CASRTLTHTEAFF. The CDR3 region has the DNA TGTGCCAGCCGGACATTAACCCACACTGAAGCTTTCTTT. The entire variable domain, with the rest obtained from reference TRBV28 and TRBJ1-1, is as follows: DVKVTQSSRYLVKRTGEKVFLECVQDMDHENMFWYRQDPGLGLRLIYFSYDVKMKEKGDIPEGYSVSREKKERFSLILESASTNQTSMYLCASRTLTHTEAFFGQGTRLTVV.

The J gene is TRBJ1-3, the V gene TRBV16, with D hard to call. CDR3 length equals 18 residues. The V and J ends lost 0 bases and 2 bases respectively, with 17 bases between them. Germline CDR1 KGHSY, CDR2 FQNENV. The CDR3 is CASSQSADPSSPGNTIYF. The CDR3 DNA sequence: TGTGCCAGCAGCCAATCAGCGGACCCTAGCTCGCCTGGAAACACCATATATTTT.

The rearrangement links TRBV28 to TRBJ1-3; D might be TRBD1 (5 bases). The CDR3 runs to 16 residues. Trimming left V 5 bases short and J 0 bases short, with 14 bases between. Germline V gene data show CDR1 as MDHEN and CDR2 as SYDVKM. The CDR3 protein is CASSATTAASGNTIYF. The CDR3, as DNA: TGTGCCAGCAGTGCCACGACAGCCGCCTCTGGAAACACCATATATTTT. The entire variable domain, with the rest obtained from reference TRBV28 and TRBJ1-3, is as follows: DVKVTQSSRYLVKRTGEKVFLECVQDMDHENMFWYRQDPGLGLRLIYFSYDVKMKEKGDIPEGYSVSREKKERFSLILESASTNQTSMYLCASSATTAASGNTIYFGEGSWLTVV.

The chain uses TRBV6-1 and TRBJ1-5; 7 positions match TRBD1. There are 12 residues in the CDR3. V gave up 3 bases and J gave up 15 bases; unmatched junction bases: 8. The germline gives CDR1 MNHNS, CDR2 SASEGT. The CDR3 loop reads CASSDLYRGPHF. The CDR3 nucleotides read TGTGCCAGCAGTGATCTTTACAGGGGACCGCATTTT.

The chain recombines TRBV28 with TRBJ2-7; 7 positions match TRBD1. V was pared by 6 bases and J by 2 bases, with 4 bases of the junction left unmatched. This CDR3 comprises 13 residues. Germline-derived CDR1 and CDR2 are MDHEN and SYDVKM. The DNA of the CDR3 is TGTGCCAGCAGCCTAAGGGGGCCCTACGAGCAGTACTTC. Protein product: CASSLRGPYEQYF.

The sample holds a few counts of this clone. The rearrangement joins TRBV10-1 to TRBJ2-2, with 8 bases fitting TRBD1. Per germline, CDR1 WNHNN and CDR2 SYGVQD (reference sequence). The V segment lost 5 bases and the J segment 4 bases; nucleotides outside the gene matches: 6. This CDR3 is built from 15 residues. In nucleotides, the CDR3 is TGCGCCAGCAGTTCCCAGGGGGCTGGCACCGGGGAGCTGTTTTTT. Translated, it gives CASSSQGAGTGELFF.

V and J are TRBV18 and TRBJ1-1; 9 positions agree with TRBD1. The V and J ends lost 6 bases and 7 bases, in that order; junction bases with no gene match: 6. This CDR3 has 13 amino acids. In germline, CDR1 is KGHSH, CDR2 LQKENI. As DNA, the CDR3 is TGTGCCAGCTCCTCGACAGGGGGGAGTGAAGCTTTCTTT. Translated, it gives CASSSTGGSEAFF.

This clone was seen only once. The rearrangement joins TRBV3-1 (or the pseudogene TRBV3-2) to TRBJ2-6; a possible D gene is TRBD2 (6 bases). With 0 bases removed from V and 2 bases from J, the gap between germline ends came to 14 bases. This CDR3 region has 18 residues. From germline, CDR1 is LGHDT and CDR2 YNNKEL (reference sequence). This CDR3 reads CASSQDSPGATGANVLTF. Here the CDR3 DNA reads TGTGCCAGCAGCCAAGATTCGCCGGGAGCTACTGGGGCCAACGTCCTGACTTTC.

The gene calls are TRBV5-1 and TRBJ1-6, with D possibly being TRBD1 (5 bases). The CDR3 is made up of 15 amino acids. Germline V CDR1 and CDR2: SGHRS, YFSETQ. Deletions cut 2 bases from V and 0 bases from J, with 6 bases between. Here the CDR3 reads CASSFQGSYNSPLHF. CDR3 DNA: TGCGCCAGCAGCTTTCAGGGCTCCTATAATTCACCCCTCCACTTT.

The chain combines TRBV2 with TRBJ2-2, with 11 bases aligning to TRBD2. The CDR3 totals 16 residues. The V gene end was trimmed by 6 bases and the J gene end by 8 bases; junction bases not matched to a gene: 11. Looked up from germline, CDR1 is SNHLY and CDR2 is FYNNEI. The CDR3 DNA is TGTGCCAGCAGGGCGACTAGCGGGACAACGTTGGGGGAGCTGTTTTTT. It encodes CASRATSGTTLGELFF.

This clone was seen only once. The chain uses TRBV11-3 and TRBJ1-1; D ambiguous. Germline V gene lookup returns CDR1 SGHNT and CDR2 YENEEA. Trimming pared 3 bases from V and 0 bases from J, leaving 5 bases between. This CDR3 region has 13 residues. The CDR3 DNA reads as TGTGCCAGCAGCTTGACAATGAACACTGAAGCTTTCTTT. It codes for CASSLTMNTEAFF.

This sequence joins TRBV24-1 and TRBJ2-7; TRBD1 agrees at 9 bases. The germline gives CDR1 KGHDR, CDR2 SFDVKD. The CDR3 is made up of 16 amino acids. V lost 4 bases and J lost 6; bases outside the gene matches: 12. CDR3 amino acids: CATSETGQGTRSEQYF. As DNA, the CDR3 is TGTGCCACCAGTGAGACGGGACAGGGAACGCGGAGCGAGCAGTACTTC.

The chain recombines TRBV30 with TRBJ1-3, with D perhaps matching TRBD1 (6 bases). Germline lookup yields CDR1 GTSNPN and CDR2 SVGIG (reference sequence). The V end was cut by 3 bases, the J end by 2 bases, with 14 bases between. The length of the CDR3 is 15 residues. The DNA of the CDR3 is TGTGCCTGGAGCGAAGAACAGGGTCCTGGAAACACCATATATTTT. Protein: CAWSEEQGPGNTIYF.

This clone has a single count. The chain joins TRBV4-1 to TRBJ2-1, with D maybe TRBD2 (7 bases). The CDR3 sequence is 17 residues long. Trimming left V 0 bases short and J 8 bases short, with 20 bases between. Germline lookup yields CDR1 MGHRA and CDR2 YSYEKL. Here the CDR3 DNA reads TGCGCCAGCAGCCAAGATTTGTGGGGGGGCCGTGGAGATGAGCAGTTCTTC. Its protein product is CASSQDLWGGRGDEQFF.

This clone was seen once. The chain links TRBV4-1 to TRBJ2-3; 8 bases match TRBD2. The CDR3 totals 16 residues. Germline V gene lookup returns CDR1 MGHRA and CDR2 YSYEKL. The trim removed 2 bases at V and 5 bases at J, leaving 9 bases unmatched. This CDR3 is CASSQIGRAPGDTQYF. CDR3 nucleotide sequence: TGCGCCAGCAGCCAAATCGGGAGGGCCCCGGGAGATACGCAGTATTTT.

The CDR3 loop reads CASSVSGNTDTQYF. The DNA of the CDR3 is TGCGCCAGCAGTGTTTCGGGGAACACAGATACGCAGTATTTT. J is TRBJ2-3 and V is TRBV10-1; tentatively, D is TRBD2 (5 bases). Germline-derived CDR1 and CDR2 are WNHNN and SYGVQD (reference sequence). Trimming shortened V by 4 bases and J by 2 bases, and 10 bases separated the two germline ends. This CDR3 is 14 amino acids long.

This clone has only a few counts. Other DNA sequences from this sample encode an identical CDR3 as well. The V and J genes are TRBV2 and TRBJ1-2, with D unresolved. This CDR3 has 14 amino acids. From germline, CDR1 is SNHLY and CDR2 FYNNEI. The V end was cut by 3 bases, the J end by 2 bases, with 10 bases between. The CDR3 bases are TGTGCCAGCAGTGATGGGAGGTCGAACTATGGCTACACCTTC. Protein sequence: CASSDGRSNYGYTF.